These 6 T cell receptor beta chains were all obtained from the same sample, sequenced in a study of CD8 T cells in Susac syndrome. The memory subsets used in TEMRA sorting were defined through staining for CD27 and CD45RA. After extraction with the RNeasy kit, 0.5 to 1 ug of the RNA was reverse transcribed using random hexamers. TCRdb analysed the immunoSEQ multiplex PCR reads with MiXCR anew, one entry per CDR3 protein. The sample includes some 2,200 distinct CDR3 sequences, roughly 66% seen only once; the top ten take about 9.5%. The sample taken for sequencing was CD8+ TEMRA cells from PBMCs. Stated subset: FACS-sorted terminally differentiated effector memory CD8+ T cells re-expressing CD45RA (CD8+ TEMRA). The receptors were sampled from a human donor with Susac syndrome.

This clonotype was recorded once. This chain joins TRBV11-1 and TRBJ2-4; D gene ambiguous. CDR1 and CDR2 from the germline V gene are SGHAT and FQDESV (reference sequence). The V and J ends lost 3 bases and 9 bases respectively, with 15 bases between them. The CDR3 is 14 residues long. This CDR3 is CASSLVIPDGIQYF. CDR3 nucleotide sequence: TGTGCCAGCAGCTTGGTCATTCCGGACGGCATTCAGTACTTC.

As concerns this clonotype: A much larger clone sits a single nucleotide away, making a read error possible. The chain links TRBV18 to TRBJ1-1, with D possibly TRBD1 on 6 matching bases. Germline lookup yields CDR1 KGHSH and CDR2 LQKENI. The length of the CDR3 is 15 residues. CDR3 protein: CAISTPQGQSTEAFF. DNA of the CDR3: TGTGCCATCTCAACCCCCCAAGGACAGAGCACTGAAGCTTTCTTT. Full variable domain (outside the CDR3, taken from reference TRBV18 and TRBJ1-1): NAGVMQNPRHLVRRRGQEARLRCSPMKGHSHVYWYRQLPEEGLKFMVYLQKENIIDESGMPKERFSAEFPKEGPSILRIQQVVRGDSAAYFCAISTPQGQSTEAFFGQGTRLTVV.

This clonotype has more than one count but fewer than ten. This rearrangement joins TRBV28 to TRBJ2-5; 8 bases are shared with TRBD2. Germline CDR1 reads MDHEN; CDR2 reads SYDVKM. Losses at the gene ends were 4 bases for V and 2 bases for J; bases not matched to a gene: 12. The CDR3 is 17 residues long. The CDR3 here is CASSSPPQAGVQETQYF. CDR3 DNA: TGTGCCAGCAGTTCCCCCCCTCAAGCGGGGGTGCAAGAGACCCAGTACTTC. The whole variable domain, filled in from reference TRBV28 and TRBJ2-5, reads DVKVTQSSRYLVKRTGEKVFLECVQDMDHENMFWYRQDPGLGLRLIYFSYDVKMKEKGDIPEGYSVSREKKERFSLILESASTNQTSMYLCASSSPPQAGVQETQYFGPGTRLLVL.

The chain joins TRBV28 to TRBJ1-1; D is unresolved. Trimming shortened V by 7 bases and J by 1 base, and 10 bases separated the two germline ends. The CDR3 has 13 amino acids. The germline gives CDR1 MDHEN, CDR2 SYDVKM. The CDR3 protein is CASNPVRNTEAFF. CDR3 in DNA: TGTGCCAGCAACCCCGTCAGGAACACTGAAGCTTTCTTT.

J is TRBJ1-2 and V is TRBV7-2; the D is unclear. From germline, CDR1 is SGHTA and CDR2 FQGNSA. The V gene lost 1 base and the J gene lost 0 bases, with 9 bases spanning the gap. There are 15 residues in the CDR3. CDR3 in DNA: TGTGCCAGCAGCTTAGGGCCGGGAGCTAACTATGGCTACACCTTC. Translation: CASSLGPGANYGYTF.

The V and J genes are TRBV25-1 and TRBJ1-1, with D possibly TRBD1 on 6 matching bases. CDR3 length equals 13 residues. In germline, CDR1 is MGHDK, CDR2 SYGVNS. Trimming removed 10 bases from V and 0 bases from J, with 12 bases in between. CDR3 bases: TGTGCCACCAGGACAGCCCTGAACACTGAAGCTTTCTTT. As protein: CATRTALNTEAFF.